This is a list of T cell receptor beta chains from one sample in a study of immune evolution from preneoplasia to lung adenocarcinoma. TCRdb's table, derived via immunoSEQ multiplex PCR, lists solely in-frame clones and lacks some. The table shows about 9,500 clones, with nearly 90% occurring only once. Material for sequencing was FFPE invasive lung adenocarcinoma tissue. The receptor set was obtained from a person aged 70 to 85 with invasive lung adenocarcinoma. CDR3s include the opening cysteine and the closing phenylalanine or tryptophan. D genes are given only for firm matches. Rows may omit the clone size; those that give it use once, few, many or a size class.

TRBV11-2	NA	15	NA	TRBJ2-7	TGTGCCAGCAGCTTAGACCAAGGACAGCACTACGAGCAGTACTTC	CASSLDQGQHYEQYF
TRBV6-1	NA	12	NA	TRBJ1-2	TGTGCCAGCAGTGTTACCACAGGGATCTGCACCTTC	CASSVTTGICTF
TRBV29-1	few	14	NA	TRBJ2-4	TGCAGCGTTGAATCTCCTGATCACCAACGGGCGGTGTACTTC	CSVESPDHQRAVYF
TRBV28	once	16	NA	TRBJ2-2	TGTGCCAGCAGCCAGGCCGGTGGGGCAAACACCGGGGAGCTGTTTTTT	CASSQAGGANTGELFF
TRBV6-1	NA	13	NA	TRBJ2-2	TGTGCCAGCAGTGAAGCGGACACCGGGGAGCTGTTTTTT	CASSEADTGELFF
TRBV5-8	NA	13	TRBD1	TRBJ2-1	TGTGCCAGCAGCTTAGACAGGGACCGTGAGCAGTTCTTC	CASSLDRDREQFF
TRBV5-1	NA	14	NA	TRBJ1-1	TGCGCCAGCAGCTTGGAAGGCCAGGGAACTGAAGCTTTCTTT	CASSLEGQGTEAFF
TRBV25-1	NA	14	NA	TRBJ2-2	TGTGCCAGCAGTGAACCCACGAACACCGGGGAGCTGTTTTTT	CASSEPTNTGELFF
TRBV11-2	NA	12	TRBD2	TRBJ2-5	TGTGCCAGCAGCACCGGGGGGGAGACCCAGTACTTC	CASSTGGETQYF
TRBV18	NA	14	TRBD1	TRBJ2-1	TGTGCCAGCTCACCGGGACAGGGTAGGGGTGAGCAGTTCTTC	CASSPGQGRGEQFF
TRBV5-6	NA	13	TRBD2	TRBJ2-3	TGTGCCAGCAGCTTTATCGGGGGGGATACGCAGTATTTT	CASSFIGGDTQYF
TRBV2	NA	16	TRBD1	TRBJ1-5	TGTGCCAGCGGGCCAGGGGGCTTATGGGGCAATCAGCCCCAGCATTTT	CASGPGGLWGNQPQHF
TRBV28	NA	12	NA	TRBJ2-7	TGTGCCAGCAACCAGGGCCGCTACGAGCAGTACTTC	CASNQGRYEQYF
TRBV28	NA	16	NA	TRBJ1-5	TGTGCCAGCATCTCCGGAGGGGTATATAGCAATCAGCCCCAGCATTTT	CASISGGVYSNQPQHF
TRBV29-1	NA	13	TRBD1	TRBJ1-1	TGCAGCGTTGCGAACAGGGGGGGTACTGAAGCTTTCTTT	CSVANRGGTEAFF
TRBV28	NA	15	TRBD2	TRBJ2-7	TGTGCCAGCAGTTTAAGCGGGAGGGGGTCCTACGAGCAGTACTTC	CASSLSGRGSYEQYF
TRBV7-8	NA	12	NA	TRBJ2-7	TGTGCCAGCAGCTACTCGCACTACGAGCAGTACTTC	CASSYSHYEQYF
TRBV6-5	NA	14	TRBD1	TRBJ1-2	TGTGCCAGCAGTTATATGGGACAGGGCTATGGCTACACCTTC	CASSYMGQGYGYTF
TRBV10-2	NA	13	TRBD1	TRBJ1-5	TGCGCCAGCAGTGAGGACAGGGGCAGCCCCCAGCATTTT	CASSEDRGSPQHF
TRBV7-8	NA	14	NA	TRBJ1-5	TGTGCCAGCAGCCCCTCGGGCTTCCTACAGCCCCAGCATTTT	CASSPSGFLQPQHF